This T cell receptor beta chain was captured by sequencing in a study of blood T cell repertoires in COVID-19 (TCRdb year 2020). Broadly, across the study: Collaborator samples came from the United States, Italy and Spain and covered acute and convalescent phases of COVID-19. Where available, HLA class I and class II types were obtained from metadata supplied by the sample provider rather than from assay-based typing. The samples were drawn from two sources: the first 160 participants of the ongoing ImmuneRACE study, and 1,254 subjects contributed by 6 global collaborators. The repertoires were released in a freely available public database intended as a resource for research on the immune response to SARS-CoV-2. A de-identified subject ID, COVID-19 status, age in years and sex were almost always included in the sample metadata. Deeply sampled blood TCRbeta repertoires from subjects exposed to, actively infected with, or recovered from COVID-19 were included in the dataset. The prospective study material was composed of cDNA or gDNA derived from T cells, B-cell-depleted T cells, or PBMCs. The paper's findings and limits, for the study overall: How much clinical and demographic metadata was included differed by source and by participant, and the metadata was provided uncurated.

Whole blood was collected in K2EDTA tubes by collaborating institutions according to the institutions' own protocols. For TCRbeta analysis, collaborators shipped samples in one of three forms: frozen whole blood, isolated PBMCs, or DNA extracted from either of those sample types. Comment on this clone: Its antigen target is currently unknown. Base quality data are lacking; no much larger clone is found one base away.

TCRbeta CDR3 regions were amplified from genomic DNA by means of the immunoSEQ Assay, a bias-controlled multiplex PCR. The paper's data handling went like this. The number of nucleated cells in each sample was estimated by amplification of reference gene primers within the assay. Sequence reads were collapsed and filtered to measure the absolute abundance of every unique TCRbeta CDR3 rearrangement. For each sample, productive Simpson clonality was calculated as the square root of Simpson's diversity index over productive rearrangements. Held by TCRdb, this immuneACCESS table contains in-frame sequences only and omits some clones. Under half of the omission traces to an unresolved V gene where checked; the cause of the rest is unknown. The DNA gave D and trimming, while V, J and clone size come from that table. Within this sample are roughly 250,000 clones, with more than 80% of them counted one time only. The ten biggest clones cover 5.5% of the sample.

CDR1 and CDR2 were assigned from the germline V gene as SGHVS and FNYEAQ. Trimming at the junction amounts to 0 bases on V and 5 bases on J, and the germline ends lie 19 bases apart. From cysteine to phenylalanine, the CDR3 is 17 amino acids long. This entry keeps only the CDR3 DNA: 51 bases, framed from base 1. The sequenced sample was peripheral blood. The sequence links TRBV7-6 to TRBJ2-5; tentative D gene TRBD1, with 6 bases matching. The sequence was obtained from a human donor in a cohort sampled during active COVID-19. The nucleotides read TGTGCCAGCAGCTTAGCGTTGGGGGCCAGTTTAGAGGAGACCCAGTACTTC. It translates as CASSLALGASLEETQYF.